The entry below gives a single T cell receptor beta chain sequence along with its context. Antigen: not known. These data are taken from a study of CD8+CD57+ T cells in acquired aplastic anemia. The overall study: Sorted cells (CD4+ and CD8+) yielded DNA amounts that averaged around 3.1 ug.

Whole-study results and caveats: Significance was not reached for CD8+ Simpson's diversity between patients and controls. Around 29 CD8+ CDR3 sequences were shared between patients and controls.

After removal of 4 bases from V and 6 bases from J, the junction contained 6 bases not matched to a gene. Per the germline V gene, CDR1 is SGHVS and CDR2 is FQNEAQ. The length of the CDR3 is 14 residues. TCR beta VDJ and CDR3 profiling used genomic DNA as template. TCRdb fed the reads into MiXCR, producing one record per CDR3 protein. This table has approximately 190,000 distinct CDR3 sequences, less than 65% appearing once. This clonotype originated in a human donor with severe aplastic anemia or a healthy control (not recorded which). Input material: sorted CD4+, CD8+, or CD8+CD57+ T cells (not recorded which) from PBMCs. The chain has TRBV7-8 and TRBJ2-3; 8 positions agree with TRBD2. The CDR3 here is CASSSSGSWDTQYF. For the CDR3, the DNA is TGTGCCAGCAGCTCGAGCGGGAGCTGGGATACGCAGTATTTT.